The clone carrying this T cell receptor beta chain was observed many times. The entry originates in a study of T cells in Graves' hyperthyroidism and ophthalmopathy. Amplification yielded TCR beta CDR3 regions, with RNA transcripts as the source. A first-round RT-PCR of the TCR CDR3 used the HTBI primer set. TCRdb used MiXCR to reprocess the multiplex PCR reads, holding one entry per CDR3 protein. The sample holds about 360,000 distinct CDR3 sequences, about a fifth seen once. With 1 base removed from V and 6 bases from J, the gap between germline ends came to 9 bases. This CDR3 is 12 amino acids long. Germline values: CDR1 SQVTM, CDR2 ANQGSEA. An absence of ophthalmopathy progression within 18 months meant stable Graves' hyperthyroidism. Patients with uncontrolled infections, other autoimmune diseases, pregnancy or lactation were excluded. Clinicians diagnosed patients from clinical symptoms, serum thyroxine and TRAb, thyroid ultrasound and orbital computed tomography.

This chain joins TRBV29-1 and TRBJ1-2; D remains ambiguous. Sequenced: blood. The sequence was collected from a young woman with Graves' hyperthyroidism. The CDR3, as DNA: TGCAGCGTTGAAGTCGGCATAGATGGCTACACCTTC. Protein: CSVEVGIDGYTF.